These 26 T cell receptor beta chains came from one sample sequenced in a study of T cells in Graves' hyperthyroidism and ophthalmopathy. The investigators amplified TCR beta CDR3 regions from RNA transcripts. A first-round RT-PCR of the TCR CDR3 used the HTBI primer set. A single record per CDR3 protein comes from TCRdb applying MiXCR to the multiplex PCR reads. Among 700,000 to 950,000 distinct CDR3 sequences listed, under 45% were seen once. Sequencing used blood. Source of these receptors: a woman aged 40 to 50 with Graves' hyperthyroidism.

The chain employs TRBV10-3 and TRBJ2-3, with D possibly matching TRBD2 (5 bases). CDR1 ENHRY and CDR2 SYGVKD come from the germline V gene. Trimming shortened V by 5 bases and J by 4 bases, and 13 bases separated the two germline ends. The CDR3 contains 14 residues. In nucleotides, the CDR3 is TGTGCCATCAGTCGACTGCGGGTCGCAGATACGCAGTATTTT. This gives the protein CAISRLRVADTQYF.

The chain has TRBV10-3 and TRBJ2-6; TRBD2 is a possible D gene (5 bases). Trimming took off 3 bases at V and 5 bases at J, with 11 bases between the two ends. The CDR3 has 15 amino acids. Germline V gene data show CDR1 as ENHRY and CDR2 as SYGVKD. CDR3 DNA: TGTGCCATCAGTGAAGAGGGCAGTCGGGCCAACGTCCTGACTTTC. This encodes CAISEEGSRANVLTF.

This clonotype was seen more than once but under ten times. This rearrangement joins TRBV7-2 to TRBJ1-5; 9 bases match TRBD1. V was clipped by 4 bases and J by 7 bases; unmatched bases: 14. Germline CDR1 is SGHTA and CDR2 is FQGNSA. The length of the CDR3 is 17 residues. DNA of the CDR3: TGTGCCAGCAGCTCCCGTCAGGACAGGGGACACGAACAGCCCCAGCATTTT. Residues: CASSSRQDRGHEQPQHF.

The chain carries TRBV29-1 and TRBJ1-2; 7 positions agree with TRBD1. Germline loops: CDR1 SQVTM, CDR2 ANQGSEA. The CDR3 extends over 12 amino acids. Here the CDR3 reads CSEGDRFNGYTF. Here the CDR3 DNA reads TGCAGTGAAGGGGACAGATTCAATGGCTACACCTTC.

This clonotype was detected a few times. The chain links TRBV4-3 to TRBJ1-2, with D possibly matching TRBD1 (5 bases). Looked up from germline, CDR1 is LGHNA and CDR2 is YSLEER. V was shortened by 0 bases and J by 6 bases, with 23 bases between the two germline ends. CDR3 length: 18 residues. The CDR3 spells CASSQDRVSKGVLDGYTF. The CDR3 DNA follows: TGCGCCAGCAGCCAAGATAGGGTCAGCAAAGGGGTTTTGGATGGCTACACCTTC.

Many counts were recorded for this clonotype. V gene TRBV7-2 combines with J gene TRBJ2-7; D is possibly TRBD2 (5 bases). CDR3 length equals 14 residues. Trimming stripped 4 bases from V and 2 bases from J, with 12 bases between. The germline gives CDR1 SGHTA, CDR2 FQGNSA. The CDR3: CASSSGLETYEQYF. CDR3 DNA sequence: TGTGCCAGCAGCTCTGGACTGGAGACCTACGAGCAGTACTTC.

The rearrangement joins TRBV2 to TRBJ1-3; 9 bases line up with TRBD1. The CDR3 sequence is 15 residues long. The germline gives CDR1 SNHLY, CDR2 FYNNEI. V lost 9 bases, J lost 0 bases, and 6 bases stayed unmatched. CDR3 sequence reads: CARDGTGSSGNTIYF. CDR3 DNA sequence: TGTGCCAGGGACGGGACAGGGAGCTCTGGAAACACCATATATTTT.

This clonotype was picked up many times. The chain recombines TRBV24-1 with TRBJ2-2; D gene unclear. The CDR3 is 16 amino acids. Trimming shortened V by 7 bases and J by 3 bases, and 17 bases separated the two germline ends. Germline assignment: CDR1 KGHDR and CDR2 SFDVKD. In DNA, the CDR3 is TGTGCCACCAGCGCCCGACGAAACACTCACACCGGGGAGCTGTTTTTT. Translating it yields CATSARRNTHTGELFF.

The chain links TRBV20-1 to TRBJ1-2; weak D call: TRBD1 (5 bases). The germline V gene encodes CDR1 DFQATT and CDR2 SNEGSKA (reference sequence). The V end was cut by 6 bases, the J end by 6 bases, with 14 bases between. This CDR3 region has 12 residues. CDR3 sequence (DNA): TGCAGTGCCAATGGGGGTGGACATGGCTACACCTTC. Translated, it gives CSANGGGHGYTF.

In its sample, this clonotype was seen a few times. It is likely a read error, because the conserved phenylalanine at the end of the CDR3 is missing. Because the CDR3's place on the DNA is in doubt, the DNA is left out and the CDR3 is given as listed by TCRdb. CDR3 amino acids: CASSLPTS. V is TRBV7-2 and J is TRBJ2-6. With termini counted, the CDR3 has 8 amino acids. CDR1 is SGHTA and CDR2 is FQGNSA in the germline V gene.

The gene calls are TRBV7-9 and TRBJ1-4; D uncertain. The CDR3 loop spans 16 amino acids. V was cut by 10 bases and J by 6 bases, with 24 bases left in between. Germline loops: CDR1 SEHNR, CDR2 FQNEAQ (reference sequence). The CDR3 DNA reads as TGTGCCATCAGTTCAAGTCAAAGAGGGTCGGATGAAAAACTGTTTTTT. It yields the protein CAISSSQRGSDEKLFF.

The sample holds one count of this clonotype. The junction shows a germline mismatch at one end, possibly a read error. J is TRBJ1-1 and V is TRBV25-1, with 7 bases that match TRBD1. This CDR3 has 15 residues. In germline, CDR1 is MGHDK, CDR2 SYGVNS. The CDR3 DNA follows: TGTGCCAGCAGAGGTGGGACAGCCGTAAACACTGAAGCCTTCTTT. Residues: CASRGGTAVNTEAFF.

In its sample, this clonotype was seen many times. The chain couples TRBV7-2 to TRBJ2-2, with D possibly being TRBD1 or TRBD2 (5 bases each). The CDR3 length is 17 residues. Germline CDR1 and CDR2: SGHTA and FQGNSA. Trimming removed 10 bases from V and 0 bases from J, with 21 bases in between. The CDR3 reads CATRRQLGLTNTGELFF. The CDR3 coding sequence is TGTGCCACCAGAAGACAGCTCGGACTGACGAACACCGGGGAGCTGTTTTTT.

This clonotype has at least ten counts. This chain connects TRBV5-1 to TRBJ1-3, with 7 bases aligning to TRBD1. J gave up 6 bases and V 1 base, and 7 bases lay outside the gene matches. The CDR3 has 15 residues. Germline V lookup: CDR1 SGHRS, CDR2 YFSETQ. This CDR3 reads CASSLQGEATNTIYF. The CDR3 coding sequence is TGCGCCAGCAGCTTGCAGGGGGAAGCAACAAACACCATATATTTT.

The chain carries TRBV6-6 and TRBJ1-2; 8 bases map to TRBD1. Trimming removed 7 bases from V and 8 bases from J; junction bases left unmatched: 9. The CDR3 is made up of 13 amino acids. Germline V lookup: CDR1 MNHNY, CDR2 SVGAGI (reference sequence). CDR3 amino acids: CASTEGQGGGYTF. CDR3 bases: TGTGCCAGCACCGAAGGACAGGGCGGCGGCTACACCTTC.

This clonotype was observed many times. This sequence joins TRBV20-1 and TRBJ1-5; D unclear. There are 13 residues in the CDR3. Germline-derived CDR1 and CDR2 are DFQATT and SNEGSKA (reference sequence). V lost 7 bases and J lost 0, with 10 bases in between. This chain's CDR3 is CSGKGYSNQPQHF. CDR3 bases: TGCAGTGGTAAGGGTTATAGCAATCAGCCCCAGCATTTT.

This clonotype was counted a few times. Here the CDR3 DNA reads TGTGCCAGCAGTTCCCGGACAGGGAACAATCAGCCCCAGCATTTT. It encodes CASSSRTGNNQPQHF. The chain combines TRBV6-5 with TRBJ1-5; 8 bases match TRBD1. Germline CDR1 is MNHEY and CDR2 is SVGAGI. The CDR3 runs to 15 residues. V was clipped by 4 bases and J by 3 bases; unmatched bases: 5.

This clonotype appeared many times. V and J are TRBV20-1 and TRBJ2-7; D possibly corresponds to TRBD2 (5 bases). Germline V CDR1 and CDR2: DFQATT, SNEGSKA (reference sequence). Trimming removed 2 bases from V and 5 bases from J, with 13 bases in between. The CDR3 consists of 13 residues. The CDR3, as DNA: TGCAGTGCTAGATCGGGGTTCAGCGACGAGCAGTACTTC. This codes for CSARSGFSDEQYF.

Ten or more counts support this clonotype. V usage is TRBV7-9 and J usage is TRBJ1-2, with a tentative D call TRBD1 (5 bases). V shed 7 bases and J shed 8 bases, with 17 bases lying between them. The germline gives CDR1 SEHNR, CDR2 FQNEAQ (reference sequence). The CDR3 covers 13 residues. The CDR3 is CASTIGTSWGYTF. In DNA form, the CDR3 reads TGTGCCAGCACCATTGGGACTAGTTGGGGCTACACCTTC.

This clonotype was seen more than once but under ten times. In DNA form, the CDR3 reads TGTGCCAGCAGCCCGGCACAGGGGTACGAGCAGTACTTC. Translation gives CASSPAQGYEQYF. The chain uses TRBV7-2 and TRBJ2-7; 7 bases match TRBD1. The CDR3 runs to 13 residues. The junction had 5 bases not matched to a gene; V was cut back by 5 bases and J by 4 bases. In germline, CDR1 is SGHTA, CDR2 FQGNSA.

To note about this clonotype: A single base separates this from a much larger clone, so it may be a read error. The chain combines TRBV19 with TRBJ1-5; D unclear. There are 12 residues in the CDR3. V was trimmed by 8 bases and J by 3 bases, leaving 8 bases between them. From germline, CDR1 is LNHDA and CDR2 SQIVND (reference sequence). The CDR3 is CASGKPNQPQHF. For the CDR3, the DNA is TGTGCCAGTGGTAAACCCAATCAGCCCCAGCATTTT.

The chain has TRBV12-3 or TRBV12-4 and TRBJ1-1; tentative D call: TRBD1 (5 bases). Trimming stripped 2 bases from V and 8 bases from J, with 12 bases between. The CDR3 sequence is 13 residues long. The CDR3 DNA follows: TGTGCCAGCAGTTTAAGGCAACAGGCCGAAGCTTTCTTT. Protein product: CASSLRQQAEAFF.

The V gene is TRBV20-1, the J gene TRBJ1-1; D may be TRBD1 (5 bases). Deletions cut 5 bases from V and 0 bases from J, with 13 bases between. Germline CDR1 is DFQATT and CDR2 is SNEGSKA (reference sequence). CDR3 length: 14 amino acids. The CDR3 DNA follows: TGCAGTGCTCTAAGCGGGGGGGTGAACACTGAAGCTTTCTTT. Residues: CSALSGGVNTEAFF.

Notes on this clonotype: Since a much larger clone is just one base distant, this may be a read error. The chain recombines TRBV7-9 with TRBJ1-6; no reliable D call. This CDR3 has 15 residues. Between the trimmed V and J ends, which lost 0 bases and 6 bases, there was a span of 9 bases. Germline loops: CDR1 SEHNR, CDR2 FQNEAQ (reference sequence). CDR3 coding DNA: TGTGCCAGCAGCTTAGCTTCCATTGGTAATTCACCCCTCCACTTT. Protein: CASSLASIGNSPLHF. Looking up the rest from reference TRBV7-9 and TRBJ1-6 gives the full variable domain: DTGVSQNPRHKITKRGQNVTFRCDPISEHNRLYWYRQTLGQGPEFLTYFQNEAQLEKSRLLSDRFSAERPKGSFSTLEIQRTEQGDSAMYLCASSLASIGNSPLHFGNGTRLTVT.

This clonotype has ten or more counts. The genes are TRBV9 and TRBJ2-5; D may be TRBD2 (7 bases). Germline V gene lookup returns CDR1 SGDLS and CDR2 YYNGEE. V gave up 4 bases and J gave up 5 bases, with 15 bases separating them. CDR3 length equals 14 residues. DNA of the CDR3: TGTGCCAGCAGCCCAGAGGGGGGGACTGAGACCCAGTACTTC. This gives the protein CASSPEGGTETQYF.

The chain links TRBV5-1 to TRBJ1-4; possible D gene TRBD1, 6 bases. Trimming took off 3 bases at V and 3 bases at J, with 15 bases between the two ends. The CDR3 covers 16 residues. Germline lookup yields CDR1 SGHRS and CDR2 YFSETQ. The DNA for the CDR3 is TGCGCCAGCAGCTCCGGAGATGGGGGCGCTAATGAAAAACTGTTTTTT. Residues: CASSSGDGGANEKLFF.